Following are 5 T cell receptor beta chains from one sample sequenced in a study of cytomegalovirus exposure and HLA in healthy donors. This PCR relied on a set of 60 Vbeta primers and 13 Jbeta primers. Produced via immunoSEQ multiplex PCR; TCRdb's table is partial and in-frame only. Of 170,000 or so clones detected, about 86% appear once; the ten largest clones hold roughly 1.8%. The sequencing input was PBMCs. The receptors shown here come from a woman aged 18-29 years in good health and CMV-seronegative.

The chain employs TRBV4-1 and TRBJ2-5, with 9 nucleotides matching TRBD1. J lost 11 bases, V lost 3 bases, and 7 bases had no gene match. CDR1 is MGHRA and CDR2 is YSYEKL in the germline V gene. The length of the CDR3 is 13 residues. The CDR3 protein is CASSQGQGGEQYF. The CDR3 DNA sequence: TGCGCCAGCAGCCAGGGACAGGGCGGGGAGCAGTACTTC.

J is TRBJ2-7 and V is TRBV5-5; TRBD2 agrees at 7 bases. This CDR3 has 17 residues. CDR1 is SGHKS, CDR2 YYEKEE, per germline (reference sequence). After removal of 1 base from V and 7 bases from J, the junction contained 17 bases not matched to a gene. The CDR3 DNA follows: TGTGCCAGCAGCTTGCGACGGGGGGTAGCGACAGCAAGAGAGCAGTACTTC. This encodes CASSLRRGVATAREQYF.

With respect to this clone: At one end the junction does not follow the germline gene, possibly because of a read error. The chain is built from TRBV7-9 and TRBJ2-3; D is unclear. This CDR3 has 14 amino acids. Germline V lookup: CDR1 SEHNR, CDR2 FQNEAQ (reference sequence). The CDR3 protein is CSSSLDMIADTQYF. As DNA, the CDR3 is TGTTCCAGCAGCTTAGATATGATCGCGGATACGCAGTATTTT.

Here the CDR3 DNA reads TGTGCCAGCAGTCTCGACAGGGTTGGGACCCAGTACTTC. Its protein product is CASSLDRVGTQYF. The chain combines TRBV28 with TRBJ2-5, with 7 bases fitting TRBD1. Germline lookup yields CDR1 MDHEN and CDR2 SYDVKM. This CDR3 contains 13 residues. Trimming took 5 bases from V and 7 from J; bases not matched to a gene: 7.

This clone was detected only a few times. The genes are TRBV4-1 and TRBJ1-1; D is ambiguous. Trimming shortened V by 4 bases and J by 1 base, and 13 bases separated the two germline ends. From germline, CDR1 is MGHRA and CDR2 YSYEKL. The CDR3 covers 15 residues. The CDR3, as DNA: TGCGCCAGCAGCCCCCCGACACCGGAGAACACTGAAGCTTTCTTT. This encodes CASSPPTPENTEAFF.